What follows are 28 T cell receptor beta chains derived from one specimen sequenced in a study of blood T cell repertoires in COVID-19. Data came from immunoSEQ multiplex PCR; TCRdb stores just in-frame clones and leaves some out. Here the sample spans 65,000 or so clones, approximately 88% being singletons. Sequencing was performed on peripheral blood. The receptors stem from a man aged 25-45 years with COVID-19, enrolled during active disease.

This chain uses TRBV9 with TRBJ1-4, with TRBD1 matching 10 bases. The germline V gene encodes CDR1 SGDLS and CDR2 YYNGEE. The CDR3 consists of 15 residues. V lost 2 bases to trimming and J lost 7 bases; unmatched junction nucleotides: 5. The CDR3 is CASSVLGTGAEKLFF. The CDR3 DNA reads as TGTGCCAGCAGCGTTCTCGGGACAGGGGCTGAAAAACTGTTTTTT. Based on the CDR3 plus reference TRBV9 and TRBJ1-4, the full variable domain is DSGVTQTPKHLITATGQRVTLRCSPRSGDLSVYWYQQSLDQGLQFLIQYYNGEERAKGNILERFSAQQFPDLHSELNLSSLELGDSALYFCASSVLGTGAEKLFFGSGTQLSVL.

The chain has TRBV19 and TRBJ2-1; 11 bases agree with TRBD2. The germline V gene has CDR1 LNHDA and CDR2 SQIVND (reference sequence). Trimming at V came to 3 bases and at J to 12 bases, leaving 7 bases not matched to a gene. This CDR3 contains 14 residues. The CDR3 region is CASSMTSGVGLQFF. DNA of the CDR3: TGTGCCAGTAGTATGACTAGCGGGGTAGGTTTGCAGTTCTTC.

This chain connects TRBV28 to TRBJ2-2; no definite D call. The germline V gene has CDR1 MDHEN and CDR2 SYDVKM. The CDR3 runs to 13 residues. Deletions cut 4 bases from V and 4 bases from J, with 7 bases between. The CDR3 DNA is TGTGCCAGCAGTTCCCTTCTCACCGGGGAGCTGTTTTTT. Its translation is CASSSLLTGELFF.

CDR3 in DNA: TGTGCCAGCAGCCAAGTGGGAGCCGCAGGGGAAAACTATGGCTACACCTTC. Amino acid sequence: CASSQVGAAGENYGYTF. The genes are TRBV14 and TRBJ1-2; D possibly corresponds to TRBD1 (6 bases). Germline values: CDR1 SGHDN, CDR2 FVKESK. Trimming took off 1 base at V and 2 bases at J, with 17 bases between the two ends. This CDR3 region has 17 residues. The full variable domain, in which reference TRBV14 and TRBJ1-2 provide the parts outside the CDR3, is EAGVTQFPSHSVIEKGQTVTLRCDPISGHDNLYWYRRVMGKEIKFLLHFVKESKQDESGMPNNRFLAERTGGTYSTLKVQPAELEDSGVYFCASSQVGAAGENYGYTFGSGTRLTVV.

V gene TRBV3-1 (or the pseudogene TRBV3-2) combines with J gene TRBJ2-1, with 11 bases identical to TRBD2. With 4 bases clipped from V and 0 bases from J, the junction kept 2 bases outside the gene matches. The CDR3 consists of 16 residues. Germline values: CDR1 LGHDT, CDR2 YNNKEL (reference sequence). CDR3 in amino acids: CASSLGLAASYNEQFF. The CDR3 nucleotides are TGTGCCAGCAGCCTGGGACTAGCGGCCTCCTACAATGAGCAGTTCTTC.

About this clone: Other DNA sequences in this sample translate to the same CDR3. The chain is built from TRBV6-5 and TRBJ1-1, with D hard to call. Trimming pared 0 bases from V and 5 bases from J, leaving 10 bases between. Germline lookup yields CDR1 MNHEY and CDR2 SVGAGI. The CDR3 totals 14 residues. DNA for the CDR3: TGTGCCAGCAGTTACTCGGAGGGTGGGACTGAAGCTTTCTTT. The encoded protein is CASSYSEGGTEAFF.

This sequence joins TRBV28 and TRBJ2-3; 7 nucleotides line up with TRBD2. This CDR3 is 16 amino acids long. Germline CDR1 and CDR2: MDHEN and SYDVKM. J lost 4 bases, V lost 6 bases, and 13 bases had no gene match. In nucleotides, the CDR3 is TGTGCCAGCAGCTCTTTAGGGTTTCGGGAGGCAGATACGCAGTATTTT. This encodes CASSSLGFREADTQYF.

Details on this clone: The germline gene is not matched at one end of the junction; a read error may be the cause. This chain connects TRBV20-1 to TRBJ2-7, with D maybe TRBD1 (5 bases). The CDR3 is 11 amino acids. Germline-derived CDR1 and CDR2 are DFQATT and SNEGSKA (reference sequence). The CDR3 sequence is CSARADSAALF. The CDR3 DNA reads as TGCAGTGCTAGAGCTGACAGCGCAGCCCTCTTC.

The gene calls are TRBV2 and TRBJ2-7; D is uncertain. Germline CDR1 reads SNHLY; CDR2 reads FYNNEI. The CDR3 is 12 residues long. Trimming took 0 bases from V and 4 from J, leaving 4 bases between them. The CDR3 loop is CASSEAGYEQYF. CDR3 bases: TGTGCCAGCAGTGAAGCCGGTTACGAGCAGTACTTC. The variable domain in full, completed from reference TRBV2 and TRBJ2-7, reads EPEVTQTPSHQVTQMGQEVILRCVPISNHLYFYWYRQILGQKVEFLVSFYNNEISEKSEIFDDQFSVERPDGSNFTLKIRSTKLEDSAMYFCASSEAGYEQYFGPGTRLTVT.

A few counts support this clone. The genes are TRBV7-9 and TRBJ2-7; 11 bases agree with TRBD2. There are 16 residues in the CDR3. After removal of 5 bases from V and 7 bases from J, the junction contained 13 bases not matched to a gene. Germline CDR1 reads SEHNR; CDR2 reads FQNEAQ (reference sequence). CDR3 DNA: TGTGCCAGCAGCCCCTCGATAGCGGGAGGGCCGAGGGAGCAGTACTTC. It encodes CASSPSIAGGPREQYF.

In regard to this clone: A read error may account for a junction end that differs from germline. The chain couples TRBV27 to TRBJ2-7; a weak D match, TRBD2 (5 bases). The germline gives CDR1 MNHEY, CDR2 SMNVEV (reference sequence). This CDR3 comprises 15 residues. CDR3 in amino acids: CASSLNGIPSDEQYF. CDR3 nucleotides: TGTGCCAGCAGTTTAAACGGGATACCCTCCGACGAGCAGTACTTC.

The V call is TRBV7-2, the J call TRBJ2-7, with 9 nucleotides matching TRBD1. V shed 5 bases and J 1 base; nucleotides not matched to a gene: 6. CDR1 is SGHTA, CDR2 FQGNSA, per germline. The CDR3 has 15 amino acids. The chain's CDR3 is CASSGRGTGSYEQYF. Written as DNA, the CDR3 is TGTGCCAGCAGCGGAAGAGGGACAGGGTCCTACGAGCAGTACTTC.

This clone was seen a few times. The chain is built from TRBV2 and TRBJ1-1; 10 bases agree with TRBD1. The CDR3 sequence is 14 residues long. The germline V gene encodes CDR1 SNHLY and CDR2 FYNNEI. The trim removed 9 bases at V and 4 bases at J, leaving 8 bases unmatched. The CDR3 bases are TGTGCCAGAGACGTGACAGGGGGCGTCACTGAAGCTTTCTTT. Translated, it gives CARDVTGGVTEAFF. Looking up the rest from reference TRBV2 and TRBJ1-1 gives the full variable domain: EPEVTQTPSHQVTQMGQEVILRCVPISNHLYFYWYRQILGQKVEFLVSFYNNEISEKSEIFDDQFSVERPDGSNFTLKIRSTKLEDSAMYFCARDVTGGVTEAFFGQGTRLTVV.

The chain links TRBV18 to TRBJ1-1, with unresolved D. Trimming left V 2 bases short and J 1 base short, with 8 bases between. Germline loops: CDR1 KGHSH, CDR2 LQKENI. The CDR3 contains 14 residues. The CDR3 here is CASSPRRANTEAFF. CDR3 DNA sequence: TGTGCCAGCTCACCAAGGCGGGCGAACACTGAAGCTTTCTTT.

The chain joins TRBV9 to TRBJ2-5; no firm D call. The CDR3 has 13 residues. Trimming stripped 0 bases from V and 3 bases from J, with 6 bases between. The germline V gene has CDR1 SGDLS and CDR2 YYNGEE. CDR3 nucleotides: TGTGCCAGCAGCGTAGGGGCAGAAGAGACCCAGTACTTC. It translates to CASSVGAEETQYF.

This chain links TRBV29-1 with TRBJ1-5; 8 bases match TRBD1. The CDR3 is 13 residues long. Germline V gene data show CDR1 as SQVTM and CDR2 as ANQGSEA. V lost 6 bases, J lost 7 bases, and 8 bases stayed unmatched. The CDR3: CSVRGQGGQPQHF. The CDR3, as DNA: TGCAGCGTCCGAGGACAGGGTGGCCAGCCCCAGCATTTT. Full variable domain (outside the CDR3, taken from reference TRBV29-1 and TRBJ1-5): SAVISQKPSRDICQRGTSLTIQCQVDSQVTMMFWYRQQPGQSLTLIATANQGSEATYESGFVIDKFPISRPNLTFSTLTVSNMSPEDSSIYLCSVRGQGGQPQHFGDGTRLSIL.

The chain is built from TRBV6-2 or TRBV6-3 and TRBJ1-2; TRBD1 matches at 11 bases. CDR1 and CDR2 from the germline V gene are MNHEY and SVGEGT. CDR3 length equals 17 residues. V was pared by 5 bases and J by 3 bases, with 11 bases of the junction left unmatched. The CDR3 DNA reads as TGTGCCAGCAGTCGCCGGGACAGGGGGAGCCCGGACTATGGCTACACCTTC. It translates to CASSRRDRGSPDYGYTF.

The chain links TRBV2 to TRBJ1-3, with TRBD1 matching 7 bases. Germline CDR1 is SNHLY and CDR2 is FYNNEI. This CDR3 is built from 14 residues. V gave up 8 bases and J gave up 0 bases; unmatched junction bases: 4. CDR3 DNA: TGTGCCAGCTCGGACAGGAGCTCTGGAAACACCATATATTTT. This translates into CASSDRSSGNTIYF.

V usage is TRBV7-9 and J usage is TRBJ2-2, with 8 bases aligning to TRBD2. CDR3 length: 17 residues. The germline V gene has CDR1 SEHNR and CDR2 FQNEAQ (reference sequence). With 7 bases clipped from V and 4 bases from J, the junction kept 14 bases outside the gene matches. In nucleotides, the CDR3 is TGTGCCAGCACCCGGGGGTCCGGGACTAGTACCACCGGGGAGCTGTTTTTT. This gives the protein CASTRGSGTSTTGELFF.

The table lists this clone with a count of one. The V gene is TRBV27, the J gene TRBJ2-1, with a possible D match to TRBD2 (6 bases). The CDR3 sequence is 16 residues long. Germline values: CDR1 MNHEY, CDR2 SMNVEV (reference sequence). V was cut by 1 base and J by 3 bases, with 13 bases left in between. The CDR3 region is CASSLWRLASYNEQFF. CDR3 DNA: TGTGCCAGCAGTTTATGGCGTCTAGCGAGCTACAATGAGCAGTTCTTC.

The chain has TRBV19 and TRBJ1-1, with 10 nucleotides matching TRBD1. CDR3 length: 17 amino acids. The ends lost 3 bases at V and 2 bases at J; junction bases unmatched: 9. Per the germline V gene, CDR1 is LNHDA and CDR2 is SQIVND (reference sequence). CDR3 nucleotide sequence: TGTGCCAGTAGTATTAGGACAGGGGGAGGACAAAACACTGAAGCTTTCTTT. As protein: CASSIRTGGGQNTEAFF.

This rearrangement joins TRBV6-4 to TRBJ2-1; 7 nucleotides agree with TRBD2. The germline CDR1 and CDR2 sequences are MRHNA and SNTAGT. This CDR3 is 14 amino acids long. With 4 bases clipped from V and 7 bases from J, the junction kept 7 bases outside the gene matches. The CDR3 spells CASSVAGEVNEQFF. The CDR3 nucleotides are TGTGCCAGCAGTGTCGCGGGAGAGGTAAATGAGCAGTTCTTC.

This chain uses TRBV5-4 with TRBJ2-5; perhaps TRBD1 as D (7 bases). This CDR3 has 14 residues. Germline assignment: CDR1 SGHNT and CDR2 YYREEE (reference sequence). V gave up 6 bases and J gave up 2 bases, with 14 bases separating them. CDR3 coding DNA: TGTGCCAGCACCAAGGGGGCGGGGCAAGAGACCCAGTACTTC. As protein: CASTKGAGQETQYF.

The rearrangement joins TRBV2 to TRBJ2-7, with 10 bases aligning to TRBD2. CDR3 size: 17 residues. V gave up 11 bases and J gave up 3 bases; unmatched junction bases: 19. Germline CDR1 SNHLY, CDR2 FYNNEI. CDR3 sequence reads: CASKGQTSGPTGYEQYF. CDR3 sequence (DNA): TGTGCCTCCAAGGGTCAGACTAGCGGGCCAACGGGCTACGAGCAGTACTTC.

The chain combines TRBV10-1 with TRBJ1-1; the D is unclear. Trimming cost V 0 bases and J 6 bases, with 11 bases left between them. The CDR3 covers 14 residues. Germline CDR1 and CDR2: WNHNN and SYGVQD (reference sequence). CDR3 amino acids: CASSESPGRPEAFF. The CDR3 bases are TGCGCCAGCAGTGAGTCCCCGGGGAGACCTGAAGCTTTCTTT.

The V call is TRBV19, the J call TRBJ2-1; 8 bases are shared with TRBD1. The germline CDR1 and CDR2 sequences are LNHDA and SQIVND (reference sequence). The ends lost 5 bases at V and 5 bases at J; junction bases unmatched: 2. The CDR3 is made up of 13 amino acids. Here the CDR3 DNA reads TGTGCCAGTAGTGCACAGGGGGACAATGAGCAGTTCTTC. This encodes CASSAQGDNEQFF.

In this sample, this clone turned up once. The chain carries TRBV5-1 and TRBJ1-2; D is unclear. The CDR3 is 13 amino acids. Germline V gene sequence: CDR1 SGHRS, CDR2 YFSETQ. Trimming took 0 bases from V and 8 from J, leaving 11 bases between them. CDR3 residues: CASSLAGGMGYTF. CDR3 coding DNA: TGCGCCAGCAGCTTGGCTGGAGGCATGGGCTACACCTTC.

The V call is TRBV19, the J call TRBJ2-3; 9 bases align to TRBD2. The CDR3 contains 16 residues. Per the germline V gene, CDR1 is LNHDA and CDR2 is SQIVND (reference sequence). V lost 3 bases and J lost 1; bases outside the gene matches: 5. CDR3 sequence reads: CASSIGVAGGTDTQYF. CDR3 nucleotides: TGTGCCAGTAGTATTGGGGTAGCGGGAGGCACAGATACGCAGTATTTT.